What follows is one T cell receptor beta chain and its context. The sample is drawn from a study of blood T cell repertoires in COVID-19. Study in general: Sites across the United States, Italy and Spain contributed samples from acute and convalescent COVID-19. T cells, B-cell-depleted T cells, or PBMCs provided the cDNA or gDNA that served as material.

Authors' processing steps: Amplification with reference gene primers provided the estimates of nucleated cell counts. Method: immunoSEQ multiplex PCR; TCRdb's copy keeps in-frame clones and lacks some. For V, J and clone size, that table is used; D and trimming come from the DNA. The sample records under 25,000 clones, over 75% being singletons. This CDR3 is 13 amino acids long. The V gene lost 4 bases and the J gene lost 0 bases, with 6 bases spanning the gap. Germline values: CDR1 SQVTM, CDR2 ANQGSEA. The TCR sequence derives from a human donor in a cohort sampled during active COVID-19. The material sequenced was peripheral blood. The J gene is TRBJ2-2, the V gene TRBV29-1; D is uncertain. CDR3 bases: TGCAGCGTTGTGCCAGCGAACACCGGGGAGCTGTTTTTT. The encoded protein is CSVVPANTGELFF.